This T cell receptor (beta chain) was sequenced for a study of cytomegalovirus exposure and HLA in healthy donors. Study in general: From donors who were HLA-typed, an early data release held 80 million to 85 million unique TCRs.

Use of 60 Vbeta and 13 Jbeta primers characterized the PCR. The assay was immunoSEQ multiplex PCR, and TCRdb's table has in-frame clones only and misses some. This sample yields just under 65,000 clones, of which about 80% are seen a single time; 4% to 5.5% belongs to the top ten. Study findings and constraints: Overall, approximately 150 TCR beta chains were annotated as cytomegalovirus-associated. CMV antigen specificity was confirmed in vitro for a few CMV-associated chains.

Looked up from germline, CDR1 is MDHEN and CDR2 is SYDVKM. V was cut by 4 bases and J by 5 bases, with 14 bases left in between. This CDR3 spans 14 amino acids. Of note for this clone: Its target is not known.

The chain employs TRBV28 and TRBJ1-1; TRBD1 is a possible D gene (5 bases). The TCR comes from a woman aged 25 to 39 in good health and CMV-seronegative. Material: PBMCs. The CDR3 DNA reads as TGTGCCAGCAGTTCTTTCGGGGGAAGGACTGAAGCTTTCTTT. As protein: CASSSFGGRTEAFF. The complete variable domain, with remaining parts taken from reference TRBV28 and TRBJ1-1, reads DVKVTQSSRYLVKRTGEKVFLECVQDMDHENMFWYRQDPGLGLRLIYFSYDVKMKEKGDIPEGYSVSREKKERFSLILESASTNQTSMYLCASSSFGGRTEAFFGQGTRLTVV.